The clone carrying this T cell receptor beta chain was seen more than once but under ten times. The source of the sample is a study of response to subunit inactivated influenza vaccine. TCRdb itself ran the RT-PCR reads through MiXCR, one entry per CDR3 protein. The data hold under 950,000 distinct CDR3 sequences, with over 20% observed a single time. V dropped 5 bases and J dropped 7; count of bases not matched to a gene: 6. CDR3 length: 13 residues. The genes are TRBV12-3 or TRBV12-4 and TRBJ2-7; 9 positions match TRBD1. This sequence originates from a man aged 50 to 60 who received an inactivated influenza vaccine. This specimen consisted of PBMCs from blood, obtained roughly 5 days after vaccination. The CDR3 here is CASSLRDRVEQYF. The CDR3 DNA reads TGTGCCAGCAGTCTCCGGGACAGGGTTGAGCAGTACTTC.